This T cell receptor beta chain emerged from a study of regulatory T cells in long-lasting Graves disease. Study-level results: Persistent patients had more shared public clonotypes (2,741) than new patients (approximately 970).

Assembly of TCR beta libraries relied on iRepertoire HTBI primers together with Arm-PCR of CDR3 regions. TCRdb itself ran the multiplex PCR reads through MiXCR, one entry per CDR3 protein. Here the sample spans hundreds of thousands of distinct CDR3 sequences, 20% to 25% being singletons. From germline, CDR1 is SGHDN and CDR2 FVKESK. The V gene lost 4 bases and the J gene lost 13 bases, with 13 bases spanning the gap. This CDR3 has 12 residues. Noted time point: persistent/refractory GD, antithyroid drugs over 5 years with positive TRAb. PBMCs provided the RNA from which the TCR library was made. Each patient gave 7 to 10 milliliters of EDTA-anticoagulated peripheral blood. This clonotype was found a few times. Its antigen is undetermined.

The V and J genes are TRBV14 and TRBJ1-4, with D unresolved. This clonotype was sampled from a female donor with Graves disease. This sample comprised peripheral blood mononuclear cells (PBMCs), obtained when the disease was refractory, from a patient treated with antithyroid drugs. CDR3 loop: CASSPPGWGLFF. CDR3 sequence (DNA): TGTGCCAGCAGCCCCCCCGGATGGGGACTGTTTTTT.